Sequencing of this TCR beta chain was carried out in a study of blood T cell repertoires in COVID-19. Background on the study: The United States, Italy and Spain supplied acute and convalescent COVID-19 samples. The analysed material was cDNA or gDNA that came from T cells, B-cell-depleted T cells, or PBMCs.

In the source study's methods: From reference gene primer amplification, estimates of nucleated cell counts were derived. Sequenced by immunoSEQ multiplex PCR; TCRdb stores in-frame clones only, minus some. V, J and clone size derive from that table, while D and trimming were established from the DNA sequence. The sample lists about 97,000 clones, about 91% occurring once. Between the trimmed V and J ends, which lost 0 bases and 2 bases, there was a span of 16 bases. The length of the CDR3 is 17 residues. Germline-derived CDR1 and CDR2 are MGHDK and SYGVNS. V is TRBV25-1 and J is TRBJ1-1; tentatively, D is TRBD1 (6 bases). This TCR derives from a man between 18 and 29 years old with acute or convalescent COVID-19. Input material: peripheral blood. The chain's CDR3 is CASSEYGGAGTNTEAFF. CDR3 DNA: TGTGCCAGCAGTGAATATGGGGGGGCAGGGACTAACACTGAAGCTTTCTTT.